The next 13 T cell receptor beta chains were all read from a single sample in a study of T cells in localized non-small cell lung cancer. Clones were read by immunoSEQ multiplex PCR, and TCRdb kept only the in-frame ones, dropping some. Counted here are 78,000 or so clones, approximately 84% occurring once; the ten biggest clones make up roughly 3%. The sequencing used peripheral blood, collected before any cancer treatment. The receptor source for this set is a man between 40 and 70 years old with stage I lung adenocarcinoma.

The genes are TRBV6-1 and TRBJ2-7; D call uncertain. From germline, CDR1 is MNHNS and CDR2 SASEGT. The CDR3 extends over 12 amino acids. Deletions cut 6 bases from V and 12 bases from J, with 18 bases between. Written as DNA, the CDR3 is TGTGCCAGCAGGGTAAAAGACGGCTCGGCGTACTTC. Translating gives CASRVKDGSAYF.

The chain employs TRBV5-6 and TRBJ1-3; D gene ambiguous. Between the trimmed V and J ends, which lost 5 bases and 0 bases, there was a span of 18 bases. Germline V gives CDR1 SGHDT, CDR2 YYEEEE. CDR3 size: 17 residues. CDR3 sequence (DNA): TGTGCCAGCAGATCCATTGGTAACTCCAACTCTGGAAACACCATATATTTT. Its protein product is CASRSIGNSNSGNTIYF.

CDR3 DNA sequence: TGTGCCAGCAGTTCCTACCACAGGGACGGTCAGCCCCAGCATTTT. Protein product: CASSSYHRDGQPQHF. The V gene is TRBV6-5, the J gene TRBJ1-5; D is perhaps TRBD1 (6 bases). This CDR3 has 15 residues. Germline CDR1 MNHEY, CDR2 SVGAGI. V dropped 4 bases and J dropped 6 bases, with 16 bases sitting between them.

The CDR3 nucleotides read TGTGCCAGCAGCCCCCGGGGTTCCGGAAACACCATATATTTT. As protein: CASSPRGSGNTIYF. This rearrangement joins TRBV9 to TRBJ1-3, with D unresolved. Germline V gene data show CDR1 as SGDLS and CDR2 as YYNGEE. The CDR3 extends over 14 amino acids. V was clipped by 4 bases and J by 4 bases, with 12 bases between them.

The V call is TRBV7-8, the J call TRBJ2-5, with D unclear. CDR3 length equals 13 residues. Germline V gene lookup returns CDR1 SGHVS and CDR2 FQNEAQ. V was clipped by 2 bases and J by 5 bases, with 9 bases between them. Here the CDR3 DNA reads TGTGCCAGCAGCTTATCTATGGGGGAGACCCAGTACTTC. Its translation: CASSLSMGETQYF.

This clone occurred once. V usage is TRBV27 and J usage is TRBJ2-3, with 8 positions matching TRBD1. There are 16 residues in the CDR3. After removal of 6 bases from V and 0 bases from J, the junction contained 8 bases not matched to a gene. CDR1 MNHEY and CDR2 SMNVEV come from the germline V gene (reference sequence). CDR3 coding DNA: TGTGCCAGCAGGCCACAGGGGGACCTAAGCACAGATACGCAGTATTTT. This encodes CASRPQGDLSTDTQYF.

The chain couples TRBV7-2 to TRBJ2-2; D unresolved. Per the germline V gene, CDR1 is SGHTA and CDR2 is FQGNSA. V lost 5 bases, J lost 0 bases, and 7 bases lay in between. The CDR3 spans 14 residues. This chain's CDR3 is CASSPRPNTGELFF. The CDR3 bases are TGTGCCAGCAGCCCCCGGCCGAACACCGGGGAGCTGTTTTTT.

The chain employs TRBV19 and TRBJ1-1; TRBD1 might be the D (5 bases). V dropped 4 bases and J dropped 0 bases, with 9 bases sitting between them. This CDR3 is 14 amino acids long. The V gene's germline CDR1 is LNHDA and CDR2 SQIVND (reference sequence). The CDR3 region is CASSSEGMNTEAFF. The CDR3, as DNA: TGTGCCAGTAGTAGTGAGGGGATGAACACTGAAGCTTTCTTT.

This clone was seen a few times. The chain has TRBV6-5 and TRBJ1-6, with D perhaps matching TRBD1 (5 bases). Germline CDR1 is MNHEY and CDR2 is SVGAGI. The CDR3 loop spans 13 amino acids. Trimming pared 0 bases from V and 8 bases from J, leaving 5 bases between. In nucleotides, the CDR3 is TGTGCCAGCAGTTACTCGACAGATTCACCCCTCCACTTT. Its protein is CASSYSTDSPLHF.

The CDR3 bases are TGTGCCAGCAGCTTAGGACAAAACACTGAAGCTTTCTTT. It codes for CASSLGQNTEAFF. The genes are TRBV7-9 and TRBJ1-1; no firm D call. Trimming took 1 base from V and 2 from J, leaving 5 bases between them. The germline gives CDR1 SEHNR, CDR2 FQNEAQ (reference sequence). The CDR3 is made up of 13 amino acids.

The rearrangement uses TRBV7-9 and TRBJ1-1; D perhaps matches TRBD1 (6 bases). CDR1 is SEHNR and CDR2 is FQNEAQ in the germline V gene (reference sequence). Trimming removed 6 bases at V and 4 bases at J, with 15 bases between. The CDR3 sequence is 14 residues long. Here the CDR3 reads CASSPTGGSTEAFF. DNA for the CDR3: TGTGCCAGCAGTCCTACTGGGGGCTCCACTGAAGCTTTCTTT.

The chain joins TRBV27 to TRBJ2-5; D is unclear. Germline lookup yields CDR1 MNHEY and CDR2 SMNVEV (reference sequence). The CDR3 loop spans 12 amino acids. The V end lost 1 base, the J end lost 5 bases, and 5 bases lay between the germline ends. CDR3 residues: CASSLLWETQYF. Here the CDR3 DNA reads TGTGCCAGCAGTTTATTGTGGGAGACCCAGTACTTC.

The chain uses TRBV5-1 and TRBJ2-2, with 9 nucleotides matching TRBD1. Trimming removed 4 bases from V and 2 bases from J; junction bases left unmatched: 6. The CDR3 is 16 amino acids. Germline V CDR1 and CDR2: SGHRS, YFSETQ. DNA for the CDR3: TGCGCCAGCAGCGTTGGACAGGGGACAAACACCGGGGAGCTGTTTTTT. Residues: CASSVGQGTNTGELFF.